Listed here is a single T cell receptor beta chain. The repertoire was sequenced with immunoSEQ multiplex PCR; TCRdb's copy has only in-frame clones and lacks some. The sample includes roughly 34,000 clones, roughly nine tenths seen only once; the top ten take approximately 9.8%. CDR1 and CDR2 (germline): SEHNR, FQNEAQ (reference sequence). V was pared by 2 bases and J by 5 bases, with 6 bases of the junction left unmatched. This CDR3 spans 16 amino acids. This sample is drawn from a study of blood T cell repertoires in COVID-19. The sequence derives from a human donor with active COVID-19. The donor label of this sample is uncertain. Sequencing used peripheral blood. The V call is TRBV7-9, the J call TRBJ1-6; 7 nucleotides match TRBD1. The CDR3 here is CASSLQRQGNNSPLHF. DNA for the CDR3: TGTGCCAGCAGCTTACAAAGACAGGGCAATAATTCACCCCTCCACTTT. The entire variable domain, with the rest obtained from reference TRBV7-9 and TRBJ1-6, is as follows: DTGVSQNPRHKITKRGQNVTFRCDPISEHNRLYWYRQTLGQGPEFLTYFQNEAQLEKSRLLSDRFSAERPKGSFSTLEIQRTEQGDSAMYLCASSLQRQGNNSPLHFGNGTRLTVT.